Given below is one TCR beta chain in context. Other nucleotide sequences in the sample specify the same CDR3. The data derive from a study of shared clonotypes between healthy human individuals. The table came from immunoSEQ multiplex PCR; TCRdb's copy has only in-frame clones and leaves some out. The sample shows around 2.5 million clones, under 95% of them seen only once. Germline lookup yields CDR1 MNHNY and CDR2 SVGAGI (reference sequence). Trimming removed 6 bases at V and 3 bases at J, with 9 bases between. The CDR3 sequence is 12 residues long. Sequenced sample: naive CD4+ T cells from PBMCs. Documented subset: CD45RA+ positively selected. This chain links TRBV6-6 with TRBJ2-7; D is unclear. This TCR derives from a young man in good health. Some clones in this sample may be carry-over from other donors' samples. CDR3 protein: CASSGQFYEQYF. The DNA of the CDR3 is TGTGCCAGCAGCGGTCAGTTCTACGAGCAGTACTTC.